The 17 T cell receptor beta chains in this list originate from one sample, sequenced in a study of T cells in localized non-small cell lung cancer. Only in-frame clones appear in the TCRdb table, and some are missing; sequencing was by immunoSEQ multiplex PCR. The table has roughly 24,000 clones, over 70% seen once. The source was peripheral blood, collected before any cancer treatment. Receptors originate from a man aged 35-75 years with stage III squamous cell lung carcinoma.

This clone appeared once. The CDR3 nucleotides are TGCGCCAGCAGTGAGGATTCTTCTAACCTCTACGAGCAGTACTTC. This codes for CASSEDSSNLYEQYF. The V gene is TRBV10-1, the J gene TRBJ2-7; D call uncertain. Per germline, CDR1 WNHNN and CDR2 SYGVQD (reference sequence). This CDR3 spans 15 amino acids. V lost 2 bases to trimming and J lost 3 bases, with 14 bases between them.

The rearrangement uses TRBV19 and TRBJ1-1, with D possibly TRBD1 on 5 matching bases. V shed 3 bases and J shed 11 bases, with 16 bases lying between them. This CDR3 has 13 residues. CDR1 is LNHDA and CDR2 is SQIVND in the germline V gene (reference sequence). Here the CDR3 DNA reads TGTGCCAGTAGTATGGACGGGACCCTAGGGGCTTTCTTT. It encodes CASSMDGTLGAFF.

The chain uses TRBV28 and TRBJ2-5; D gene ambiguous. The CDR3 spans 10 residues. The V gene's germline CDR1 is MDHEN and CDR2 SYDVKM. Trimming removed 5 bases from V and 7 bases from J, with 5 bases in between. The CDR3 sequence is CASSRGTQYF. In DNA form, the CDR3 reads TGTGCCAGCAGTCGTGGGACCCAGTACTTC.

The chain joins TRBV30 to TRBJ1-4; D might be TRBD1 (5 bases). The CDR3 has 15 residues. CDR1 GTSNPN and CDR2 SVGIG come from the germline V gene (reference sequence). V lost 4 bases and J lost 0, with 12 bases in between. DNA of the CDR3: TGTGCCTGGACTCCAGTGGGGGCAACTAATGAAAAACTGTTTTTT. As protein: CAWTPVGATNEKLFF.

The rearrangement joins TRBV11-2 to TRBJ2-6; D unresolved. V was shortened by 3 bases and J by 0 bases, with 6 bases between the two germline ends. CDR3 length: 15 residues. CDR1 and CDR2 (germline): SGHAT, FQNNGV. CDR3 nucleotides: TGTGCCAGCAGCTTCCTTTTCTCTGGGGCCAACGTCCTGACTTTC. Its protein is CASSFLFSGANVLTF.

This clone was picked up a small number of times. The genes are TRBV10-1 and TRBJ2-7; the D gene could be TRBD1 or TRBD2 (5 bases each). Trimming stripped 8 bases from V and 3 bases from J, with 14 bases between. The length of the CDR3 is 13 residues. Germline CDR1 reads WNHNN; CDR2 reads SYGVQD (reference sequence). The CDR3, as DNA: TGCGCCAGCGGGGGAAGGACCTTCTACGAGCAGTACGTC. Translated: CASGGRTFYEQYV.

The chain is built from TRBV10-2 and TRBJ1-4, with a possible D match to TRBD1 (6 bases). The CDR3 is made up of 14 amino acids. From germline, CDR1 is WSHSY and CDR2 SAAADI. Trimming pared 7 bases from V and 8 bases from J, leaving 17 bases between. The CDR3 region is CASTVRQAGEKLFF. CDR3 nucleotide sequence: TGCGCCAGCACCGTCCGACAGGCCGGGGAAAAACTGTTTTTT.

The rearrangement uses TRBV5-6 and TRBJ2-5; TRBD1 might be the D (6 bases). The germline gives CDR1 SGHDT, CDR2 YYEEEE. The CDR3 is made up of 13 amino acids. V gave up 4 bases and J gave up 2 bases, with 9 bases separating them. The CDR3 here is CASSLGQQETQYF. In nucleotides, the CDR3 is TGTGCCAGCAGCCTGGGACAACAAGAGACCCAGTACTTC. Full variable domain (remainder filled in from reference TRBV5-6 and TRBJ2-5): DAGVTQSPTHLIKTRGQQVTLRCSPKSGHDTVSWYQQALGQGPQFIFQYYEEEERQRGNFPDRFSGHQFPNYSSELNVNALLLGDSALYLCASSLGQQETQYFGPGTRLLVL.

Only one count was recorded for this clone. The gene calls are TRBV5-8 and TRBJ1-2; D unresolved. CDR3 size: 12 residues. V dropped 4 bases and J dropped 8 bases, with 12 bases sitting between them. Germline lookup yields CDR1 SGHTS and CDR2 YDEGEE. The CDR3 here is CASSHPHGGYTF. CDR3 in DNA: TGTGCCAGCAGCCACCCTCATGGAGGCTACACCTTC.

This chain connects TRBV10-3 to TRBJ1-1; D is ambiguous. Trimming removed 5 bases at V and 6 bases at J, with 13 bases between. This CDR3 spans 13 amino acids. Germline V CDR1 and CDR2: ENHRY, SYGVKD. CDR3 nucleotide sequence: TGTGCCATCAGTTCGGGCAGCCAAGCTGAAGCTTTCTTT. Protein product: CAISSGSQAEAFF.

This chain uses TRBV10-1 with TRBJ1-4; unclear D gene. This CDR3 has 15 amino acids. CDR1 and CDR2 (germline): WNHNN, SYGVQD (reference sequence). With 0 bases removed from V and 0 bases from J, the gap between germline ends came to 5 bases. CDR3 loop: CASSESRATNEKLFF. CDR3 bases: TGCGCCAGCAGTGAGTCGCGGGCAACTAATGAAAAACTGTTTTTT.

The chain recombines TRBV4-1 with TRBJ1-2, with D perhaps TRBD1 (5 bases). The germline gives CDR1 MGHRA, CDR2 YSYEKL. Trimming pared 4 bases from V and 3 bases from J, leaving 15 bases between. The CDR3 totals 15 residues. The CDR3 reads CASSLSRAIDYGYTF. CDR3 nucleotides: TGCGCCAGCAGCCTATCCAGGGCCATAGACTATGGCTACACCTTC.

The chain links TRBV6-5 to TRBJ2-1; TRBD1 matches 7 bases. CDR3 length: 13 amino acids. Germline V gene sequence: CDR1 MNHEY, CDR2 SVGAGI. Trimming took 8 bases from V and 4 from J; bases not matched to a gene: 5. CDR3 amino acids: CASSRGHYNEQFF. In DNA, the CDR3 is TGTGCCAGCTCGAGGGGGCATTACAATGAGCAGTTCTTC.

The gene calls are TRBV10-3 and TRBJ2-3; D possibly corresponds to TRBD1 (6 bases). With 6 bases removed from V and 2 bases from J, the gap between germline ends came to 18 bases. The germline V gene encodes CDR1 ENHRY and CDR2 SYGVKD. This CDR3 is 16 amino acids long. CDR3 amino acids: CAISTVDSIPTDTQYF. The CDR3 DNA is TGTGCCATCAGCACCGTGGACAGTATCCCCACAGATACGCAGTATTTT.

The chain recombines TRBV30 with TRBJ2-3; D is ambiguous. Germline assignment: CDR1 GTSNPN and CDR2 SVGIG (reference sequence). Trimming took off 5 bases at V and 4 bases at J, with 10 bases between the two ends. The CDR3 is made up of 12 amino acids. The CDR3: CAWGVRSDTQYF. The CDR3 DNA is TGTGCCTGGGGGGTCAGGTCAGATACGCAGTATTTT.

The chain combines TRBV19 with TRBJ2-3, with D possibly TRBD1 on 6 matching bases. V lost 5 bases to trimming and J lost 1 base, with 7 bases between them. This CDR3 is 13 amino acids long. CDR1 and CDR2 (germline): LNHDA, SQIVND (reference sequence). The CDR3, as DNA: TGTGCCAGTAGTGGGGGCGGCACAGATACGCAGTATTTT. Translated: CASSGGGTDTQYF.

The chain employs TRBV5-1 and TRBJ1-1; D gene ambiguous. The V and J ends lost 2 bases and 0 bases respectively, with 8 bases between them. This CDR3 has 14 amino acids. CDR1 SGHRS and CDR2 YFSETQ come from the germline V gene. The CDR3 reads CASSLSGMNTEAFF. The CDR3, as DNA: TGCGCCAGCAGCTTATCAGGAATGAACACTGAAGCTTTCTTT. Complete variable domain (other parts from reference TRBV5-1 and TRBJ1-1): KAGVTQTPRYLIKTRGQQVTLSCSPISGHRSVSWYQQTPGQGLQFLFEYFSETQRNKGNFPGRFSGRQFSNSRSEMNVSTLELGDSALYLCASSLSGMNTEAFFGQGTRLTVV.